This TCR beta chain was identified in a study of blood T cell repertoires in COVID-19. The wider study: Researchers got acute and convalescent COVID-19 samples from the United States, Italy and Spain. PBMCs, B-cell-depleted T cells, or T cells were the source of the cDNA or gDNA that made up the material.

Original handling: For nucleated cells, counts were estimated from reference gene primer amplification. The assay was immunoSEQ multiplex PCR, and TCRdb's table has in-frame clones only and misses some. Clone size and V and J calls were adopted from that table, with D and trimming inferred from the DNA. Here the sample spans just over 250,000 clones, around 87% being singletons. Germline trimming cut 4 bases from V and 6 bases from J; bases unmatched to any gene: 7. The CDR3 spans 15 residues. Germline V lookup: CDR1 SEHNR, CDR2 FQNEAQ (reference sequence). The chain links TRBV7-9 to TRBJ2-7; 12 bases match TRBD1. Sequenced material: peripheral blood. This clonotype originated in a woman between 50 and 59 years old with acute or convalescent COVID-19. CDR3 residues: CASSSPGQGAFEQYF. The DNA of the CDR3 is TGTGCCAGCAGCTCTCCGGGACAGGGGGCTTTCGAGCAGTACTTC.